A single sample gave rise to the 12 T cell receptor beta chains below, sequenced in a study of cytomegalovirus exposure and HLA in healthy donors (dated by TCRdb to 2016 to 2017). Library preparation used the immunoSEQ multiplex PCR assay. For the multiplex PCR, a mixture combining 60 forward primers for TCR Vbeta segments and 13 reverse primers for TCR Jbeta segments was used. Sourced from immuneACCESS, this table was stored by TCRdb with only in-frame sequences that have V and J called. A share of the clones is absent; for the studies checked, an unresolved V gene accounts for under half, and the remainder has no known explanation. The sample data list roughly 98,000 clones, and around 77% of these were observed just once. Clones ranked in the top ten supply more than 3% of the sample. Specimen: PBMCs. These receptors were taken from a man in his forties in good health and CMV-seronegative.

CDR3 residues: CASSREQGNYGYTF. In DNA, the CDR3 is TGTGCCAGCAGTCGAGAGCAGGGGAACTATGGCTACACCTTC. The V and J genes are TRBV28 and TRBJ1-2, with a weak D call TRBD1 (6 bases). This CDR3 spans 14 amino acids. V was clipped by 5 bases and J by 2 bases, with 12 bases between them. Germline CDR1 is MDHEN and CDR2 is SYDVKM.

The genes are TRBV15 and TRBJ1-2, with D unclear. The V end was cut by 1 base, the J end by 7 bases, with 16 bases between. The germline gives CDR1 LNHNV, CDR2 YYDKDF (reference sequence). CDR3 length equals 15 residues. In DNA, the CDR3 is TGTGCCACCAGCAGAGGGAGCCCGGAGGAGGGTGGCTACACCTTC. Protein: CATSRGSPEEGGYTF. Complete variable domain (other parts from reference TRBV15 and TRBJ1-2): DAMVIQNPRYQVTQFGKPVTLSCSQTLNHNVMYWYQQKSSQAPKLLFHYYDKDFNNEADTPDNFQSRRPNTSFCFLDIRSPGLGDTAMYLCATSRGSPEEGGYTFGSGTRLTVV.

The chain employs TRBV15 and TRBJ1-1, with 7 nucleotides matching TRBD1. Losses at the gene ends were 5 bases for V and 1 base for J; bases not matched to a gene: 4. This CDR3 region has 14 residues. CDR1 and CDR2 (germline): LNHNV, YYDKDF (reference sequence). The CDR3 bases are TGTGCCACCAGCGGACAGGCGACGAACACTGAAGCTTTCTTT. This codes for CATSGQATNTEAFF.

This clone was seen just once. The chain recombines TRBV10-3 with TRBJ1-5; the D gene is possibly TRBD1 (5 bases). Germline values: CDR1 ENHRY, CDR2 SYGVKD. This CDR3 spans 15 amino acids. V was trimmed by 6 bases and J by 2 bases, leaving 14 bases between them. The CDR3 DNA reads as TGTGCCATCAGCCTAGGGGATGGCGGCAATCAGCCCCAGCATTTT. Protein: CAISLGDGGNQPQHF.

This chain links TRBV28 with TRBJ2-3; tentatively, D is TRBD2 (6 bases). This CDR3 contains 17 residues. Germline CDR1 and CDR2: MDHEN and SYDVKM. The V and J ends lost 4 bases and 1 base respectively, with 18 bases between them. The CDR3 spells CASSSSKRVPRTDTQYF. CDR3 bases: TGTGCCAGCAGTTCCTCCAAGCGGGTACCCCGCACAGATACGCAGTATTTT.

This clone was seen only a few times. This chain connects TRBV5-6 to TRBJ2-5; D is possibly TRBD1 (5 bases). This CDR3 spans 13 amino acids. Per the germline V gene, CDR1 is SGHDT and CDR2 is YYEEEE. Between the trimmed V and J ends, which lost 4 bases and 0 bases, there was a span of 7 bases. Here the CDR3 reads CASSGRDQETQYF. DNA of the CDR3: TGTGCCAGCAGCGGCAGGGACCAAGAGACCCAGTACTTC.

A single count supports this clone. V and J are TRBV6-5 and TRBJ2-7; the D gene is possibly TRBD2 (6 bases). V lost 6 bases and J 2 bases, leaving 17 bases between the germline ends. The length of the CDR3 is 15 residues. Germline CDR1 and CDR2: MNHEY and SVGAGI. CDR3 coding DNA: TGTGCCAGCAGCCCCATAGCGGCTACAACCTACGAGCAGTACTTC. Residues: CASSPIAATTYEQYF.

The gene calls are TRBV6-5 and TRBJ2-7, with D uncertain. CDR1 is MNHEY, CDR2 SVGAGI, per germline. The CDR3 totals 13 residues. Trimming left V 6 bases short and J 0 bases short, with 9 bases between. DNA for the CDR3: TGTGCCAGCAGCTTCGGTAGCTCCTACGAGCAGTACTTC. Translated: CASSFGSSYEQYF.

A few counts support this clone. The chain links TRBV19 to TRBJ2-1; TRBD1 matches at 10 bases. The CDR3 has 14 residues. Trimming at V came to 7 bases and at J to 9 bases, leaving 9 bases not matched to a gene. Germline-derived CDR1 and CDR2 are LNHDA and SQIVND (reference sequence). CDR3 loop: CASISDRGAGEQFF. Written as DNA, the CDR3 is TGTGCCAGTATTTCGGACAGGGGGGCCGGTGAGCAGTTCTTC.

This clone was observed once. The J gene is TRBJ1-5, the V gene TRBV30; D gene unclear. Germline CDR1 GTSNPN, CDR2 SVGIG (reference sequence). CDR3 length: 14 amino acids. Trimming stripped 1 base from V and 4 bases from J, with 11 bases between. The CDR3 loop reads CAWSGSQPNQPQHF. The DNA of the CDR3 is TGTGCCTGGAGTGGTAGCCAGCCTAATCAGCCCCAGCATTTT. Full variable domain (missing parts from reference TRBV30 and TRBJ1-5): SQTIHQWPATLVQPVGSPLSLECTVEGTSNPNLYWYRQAAGRGLQLLFYSVGIGQISSEVPQNLSASRPQDRQFILSSKKLLLSDSGFYLCAWSGSQPNQPQHFGDGTRLSIL.

The chain uses TRBV4-1 and TRBJ1-6; D is possibly TRBD1 (5 bases). Between the trimmed V and J ends, which lost 2 bases and 10 bases, there was a span of 15 bases. From germline, CDR1 is MGHRA and CDR2 YSYEKL. This CDR3 comprises 15 residues. The CDR3 here is CASSQFGTGESPLHF. The CDR3 coding sequence is TGCGCCAGCAGCCAATTTGGAACAGGCGAATCACCCCTCCACTTT.

The rearrangement joins TRBV6-5 to TRBJ2-7; 12 bases agree with TRBD2. Germline CDR1 and CDR2: MNHEY and SVGAGI. Unmatched junction bases numbered 7, after V lost 4 bases and J lost 3 bases. The CDR3 has 16 amino acids. CDR3 sequence reads: CASSSTSGGLVYEQYF. The CDR3 DNA follows: TGTGCCAGCAGTTCGACTAGCGGGGGACTTGTCTACGAGCAGTACTTC.